This T cell receptor beta chain was captured by sequencing in a study of OX40 agonist ivuxolimab in advanced cancers. Turning to the study itself: Ivuxolimab was administered intravenously to patients at 0.01 to 10 mg/kg every 2 weeks. Partial responses were observed in three patients, of whom one had hepatocellular carcinoma and two had cutaneous melanoma. Study-level points and caveats: In the expanded peripheral T cells, antigen specificity was never determined. Expanded clones tended on average to be more numerous among CD8+ T cells than CD4+.

This clone was seen a few times. The target antigen is unknown. Using immunoSEQ multiplex PCR, the repertoire was profiled, and TCRdb retains in-frame clones only, with some absent. The sample has tens of thousands of clones; roughly 80% are singletons. CDR3 length: 15 amino acids. J was trimmed by 2 bases and V by 6 bases; bases with no gene match: 5. In germline, CDR1 is SGHRS, CDR2 YFSETQ. The chain is built from TRBV5-1 and TRBJ2-3, with TRBD2 matching 11 bases. This receptor was obtained from an adult with an advanced solid tumor such as melanoma, head and neck, liver or kidney cancer. This sample comprised CD4+ or CD8+ T cells sorted from blood, obtained in a trial of the OX40 agonist ivuxolimab. CDR3 loop: CASTTSGGATDTQYF. Here the CDR3 DNA reads TGCGCCAGCACCACTAGCGGGGGAGCCACAGATACGCAGTATTTT.